This TCR beta chain was obtained from a study of T cells in Graves' hyperthyroidism and ophthalmopathy. Researchers amplified the TCR beta CDR3 regions from RNA transcripts. The study used the HTBI primer set for a first-round RT-PCR of the TCR CDR3. TCRdb analysed the multiplex PCR reads with MiXCR anew, one entry per CDR3 protein. The sample has roughly 500,000 distinct CDR3 sequences; about half are singletons. This clonotype was counted only a few times. A clone one base away is much larger, so this may be a read error. Germline V gives CDR1 MGHRA, CDR2 YSYEKL. CDR3 length: 14 amino acids. Trimming removed 1 base at V and 9 bases at J, with 15 bases between.

Source material: peripheral blood or thyroid tissue (not recorded which). The chain employs TRBV4-1 and TRBJ2-5; perhaps TRBD2 as D (7 bases). The sequence was collected from an adult woman with Graves' disease, either hyperthyroidism or ophthalmopathy (not recorded which). CDR3 sequence: CASSQVAGRGAQYF. CDR3 DNA sequence: TGCGCCAGCAGCCAAGTCGCAGGGAGGGGGGCCCAGTACTTC.